This T cell receptor beta chain was recorded in a study of glioma-infiltrating T cells after dendritic cell vaccination. Sequencing was performed with immunoSEQ multiplex PCR; in TCRdb, only in-frame clones are kept and a portion is missing. The sample has approximately 50,000 clones, around 85% seen once. The time point is: after dendritic cell vaccination, including at tumor progression/relapse. The germline V gene encodes CDR1 SGHNT and CDR2 YENEEA. V was clipped by 3 bases and J by 2 bases, with 10 bases between them. This CDR3 has 15 residues. The material sequenced was blood, taken after dendritic cell vaccination. J is TRBJ1-4 and V is TRBV11-3, with D possibly TRBD1 on 6 matching bases. The TCR was taken from a human donor with glioblastoma. The CDR3 spells CASSFGGRTNEKLFF. The CDR3 region has the DNA TGTGCCAGCAGCTTTGGGGGCAGGACTAATGAAAAACTGTTTTTT.